The 22 T cell receptor beta chains presented below share a single source sample, sequenced in a study of T cells after yellow fever vaccination. TCRdb ran MiXCR on the 5' RACE reads and lists one entry per CDR3 protein. The sample has a few hundred thousand distinct CDR3 sequences, around 7% seen once; the top ten hold roughly 0.86%. Source: CD4+ T cells sorted from PBMCs, taken 15 days after the yellow fever booster vaccination. These receptors originate from a man aged 30 to 39 who received the YFV17D yellow fever vaccine.

In its sample, this clonotype was seen a few times. The V call is TRBV4-3, the J call TRBJ1-2, with 8 bases aligning to TRBD1. This CDR3 has 15 residues. From germline, CDR1 is LGHNA and CDR2 YSLEER. With V trimmed by 0 bases and J by 6 bases, 6 bases remained unmatched. The CDR3 spells CASSQDPRQGNGYTF. The DNA for the CDR3 is TGCGCCAGCAGCCAAGATCCTCGACAGGGGAATGGCTACACCTTC.

This clonotype appeared a few times. The genes are TRBV4-2 and TRBJ2-3, with D hard to call. V was trimmed by 0 bases and J by 8 bases, leaving 9 bases between them. The CDR3 runs to 13 residues. Germline assignment: CDR1 LGHNA and CDR2 YNFKEQ. The CDR3 is CASSQEGQSTQYF. The DNA of the CDR3 is TGTGCCAGCAGCCAAGAGGGCCAGAGTACGCAGTATTTT.

This clonotype was detected many times. The chain employs TRBV6-1 and TRBJ2-3, with D perhaps TRBD2 (6 bases). The V gene's germline CDR1 is MNHNS and CDR2 SASEGT. Trimming cost V 6 bases and J 6 bases, with 25 bases left between them. This CDR3 has 17 residues. This CDR3 is CASRRAALARRSDTQYF. DNA of the CDR3: TGTGCCAGCAGGAGAGCGGCGCTAGCGAGAAGGTCGGATACGCAGTATTTT.

This clonotype was seen repeatedly, ten times or more. The genes are TRBV7-9 and TRBJ2-2, with TRBD2 matching 8 bases. The CDR3 has 16 residues. The V gene's germline CDR1 is SEHNR and CDR2 FQNEAQ (reference sequence). With V trimmed by 3 bases and J by 3 bases, 6 bases remained unmatched. This chain's CDR3 is CASSFGSGSHTGELFF. CDR3 coding DNA: TGTGCCAGCAGCTTCGGGAGCGGGAGTCACACCGGGGAGCTGTTTTTT.

This clonotype was seen more than once but under ten times. The CDR3 loop is CASSPSLGGVETQYF. The CDR3 DNA follows: TGCGCCAGCAGCCCGAGTCTCGGGGGCGTGGAGACCCAGTACTTC. The chain is built from TRBV5-1 and TRBJ2-5; D possibly matches TRBD1 or TRBD2 (6 bases each). This CDR3 region has 15 residues. In germline, CDR1 is SGHRS, CDR2 YFSETQ. Trimming removed 4 bases from V and 5 bases from J, with 18 bases in between.

This clonotype was seen many times. The rearrangement joins TRBV20-1 to TRBJ2-2; D is possibly TRBD2 (5 bases). CDR1 and CDR2 (germline): DFQATT, SNEGSKA (reference sequence). The germline V and J ends were trimmed by 3 bases and 7 bases, with 9 bases remaining between them. The CDR3 is made up of 12 amino acids. CDR3 coding DNA: TGCAGTGCTAGCCGGGGAATCGGGGAGCTGTTTTTT. It encodes CSASRGIGELFF.

The chain couples TRBV29-1 to TRBJ2-1; no clear D. Trimming stripped 4 bases from V and 6 bases from J, with 7 bases between. Germline CDR1 SQVTM, CDR2 ANQGSEA. CDR3 size: 11 residues. CDR3 amino acids: CSVVSPNEQFF. The CDR3 coding sequence is TGCAGCGTTGTCAGCCCCAATGAGCAGTTCTTC.

In this sample, this clonotype turned up many times. The chain has TRBV5-1 and TRBJ2-7, with TRBD1 identical over 7 bases. From germline, CDR1 is SGHRS and CDR2 YFSETQ. This CDR3 spans 15 amino acids. The V and J ends lost 2 bases and 2 bases, in that order; junction bases with no gene match: 7. DNA of the CDR3: TGCGCCAGCAGCTTCCGACAGGGAGAGCCCTACGAGCAGTACTTC. As protein: CASSFRQGEPYEQYF.

The genes are TRBV7-2 and TRBJ2-5; a weak D match, TRBD2 (5 bases). Trimming took off 4 bases at V and 4 bases at J, with 16 bases between the two ends. Germline V gives CDR1 SGHTA, CDR2 FQGNSA. The CDR3 consists of 15 residues. The CDR3 reads CASSSTNSLLETQYF. CDR3 DNA sequence: TGTGCCAGCAGCTCGACTAACTCGCTGTTAGAGACCCAGTACTTC.

This clonotype was observed a handful of times. The chain carries TRBV5-5 and TRBJ1-1; D gene unclear. CDR3 length: 14 amino acids. V was clipped by 0 bases and J by 2 bases, with 8 bases between them. Germline values: CDR1 SGHKS, CDR2 YYEKEE (reference sequence). CDR3 sequence (DNA): TGTGCCAGCAGCTTGGTTCAACAAAACACTGAAGCTTTCTTT. This sequence encodes CASSLVQQNTEAFF.

This clonotype was recorded at least ten times. V and J are TRBV20-1 and TRBJ2-4, with TRBD2 matching over 7 bases. The length of the CDR3 is 19 residues. V gave up 0 bases and J gave up 0 bases; unmatched junction bases: 14. Germline V gene sequence: CDR1 DFQATT, CDR2 SNEGSKA (reference sequence). The CDR3 DNA sequence: TGCAGTGCTAGAGATATAAGACTAGCCTCTTCTCTAGCCAAAAACATTCAGTACTTC. Its translation: CSARDIRLASSLAKNIQYF.

This clonotype was observed many times. The V call is TRBV24-1, the J call TRBJ1-5; D may be TRBD1 (5 bases). CDR3 length: 14 residues. Per the germline V gene, CDR1 is KGHDR and CDR2 is SFDVKD. V was cut by 4 bases and J by 9 bases, with 15 bases left in between. The CDR3 is CATSDRVSRGPQHF. CDR3 coding DNA: TGTGCCACCAGTGACAGGGTCTCTCGTGGGCCCCAGCATTTT.

The chain uses TRBV11-2 and TRBJ2-3, with D perhaps TRBD1 or TRBD2 (6 bases each). The germline V gene has CDR1 SGHAT and CDR2 FQNNGV. The germline V and J ends were trimmed by 2 bases and 4 bases, with 19 bases remaining between them. The CDR3 is 17 amino acids. The CDR3 sequence: CASSLSRDRRGADTQYF. CDR3 DNA: TGTGCCAGCAGCTTAAGCCGAGACAGGAGGGGGGCAGATACGCAGTATTTT.

The V and J genes are TRBV18 and TRBJ2-1; 15 positions agree with TRBD2. The germline V gene has CDR1 KGHSH and CDR2 LQKENI. This CDR3 contains 16 residues. V lost 0 bases and J lost 8; bases outside the gene matches: 2. The CDR3 reads CASSPPGLAGGDEQFF. The CDR3, as DNA: TGTGCCAGCTCACCACCGGGACTAGCGGGAGGAGATGAGCAGTTCTTC.

Only one count was recorded for this clonotype. As DNA, the CDR3 is TGTGCCACCAGTGATCCGGGACCCACAGATACGCAGTATTTT. It encodes CATSDPGPTDTQYF. This chain joins TRBV24-1 and TRBJ2-3; the D gene could be TRBD1 or TRBD2 (5 bases each). The CDR3 is 14 amino acids. The ends were cut back, 3 bases at V and 2 bases at J, with 8 bases in the middle. The V gene's germline CDR1 is KGHDR and CDR2 SFDVKD.

This clonotype was found once. Since a much larger clone is just one base distant, this may be a read error. This chain joins TRBV11-2 and TRBJ1-1; D uncertain. The CDR3 runs to 15 residues. Germline V gene sequence: CDR1 SGHAT, CDR2 FQNNGV. Trimming took 0 bases from V and 6 from J, leaving 14 bases between them. CDR3 nucleotide sequence: TGTGCCAGCAGCTTAGAAAGATTGAATGATGCTGAAGCTTTCTTT. It encodes CASSLERLNDAEAFF.

This clonotype was picked up one time. One end of the junction is discordant with germline, which a read error may explain. J is TRBJ2-7 and V is TRBV6-5, with D unresolved. CDR1 is MNHEY, CDR2 SVGAGI, per germline. The CDR3 covers 16 residues. CDR3 sequence: CASSYSMADTFYKQYF. As DNA, the CDR3 is TGTGCCAGCAGTTACTCGATGGCGGATACCTTCTACAAGCAGTACTTC.

This clonotype was seen repeatedly, ten times or more. The V and J genes are TRBV6-2 or TRBV6-3 and TRBJ2-1; 8 bases align to TRBD2. The CDR3 is 13 amino acids. Looked up from germline, CDR1 is MNHEY and CDR2 is SVGEGT. V lost 5 bases and J lost 13; bases outside the gene matches: 10. CDR3 amino acids: CASSRTGTRYQFF. DNA for the CDR3: TGTGCCAGCAGTCGAACGGGGACTAGGTATCAGTTCTTC.

The CDR3 DNA is TGTGCCAGCAGCGTAGCGGGGTTGGGAAACACAGATACGCAGTATTTT. It translates to CASSVAGLGNTDTQYF. The V gene is TRBV9, the J gene TRBJ2-3; D possibly corresponds to TRBD2 (5 bases). This CDR3 comprises 16 residues. The V end lost 0 bases, the J end lost 2 bases, and 13 bases lay between the germline ends. From germline, CDR1 is SGDLS and CDR2 YYNGEE.

The chain couples TRBV7-2 to TRBJ2-4; perhaps D is TRBD1 or TRBD2 (6 bases each). The V and J ends lost 6 bases and 5 bases respectively, with 14 bases between them. Germline assignment: CDR1 SGHTA and CDR2 FQGNSA. The CDR3 contains 14 residues. The CDR3 loop is CASRLPGAQNIQYF. In DNA, the CDR3 is TGTGCCAGCAGACTCCCGGGGGCTCAAAACATTCAGTACTTC.

This chain uses TRBV27 with TRBJ2-3; the match to TRBD2 covers 9 bases. Germline CDR1 and CDR2: MNHEY and SMNVEV (reference sequence). Trimming removed 4 bases from V and 2 bases from J; junction bases left unmatched: 4. The CDR3 runs 15 residues. The CDR3 loop reads CASSSRLAATDTQYF. As DNA, the CDR3 is TGTGCCAGCAGTTCCCGACTAGCGGCCACAGATACGCAGTATTTT.

This chain links TRBV5-5 with TRBJ1-1; D is unclear. Germline lookup yields CDR1 SGHKS and CDR2 YYEKEE (reference sequence). Trimming shortened V by 3 bases and J by 1 base, and 7 bases separated the two germline ends. The CDR3 consists of 13 residues. CDR3 DNA: TGTGCCAGCAGCTCGCAGCCGAACACTGAAGCTTTCTTT. It specifies CASSSQPNTEAFF.